This T cell receptor (beta chain) derives from a study of blood T cell repertoires in COVID-19. Study summary: PBMCs, B-cell-depleted T cells, or T cells provided the cDNA or gDNA that made up the material.

In the original workflow: Estimation of nucleated cell counts was performed using reference gene primer amplification. Some clones are missing from TCRdb's copy, which holds only in-frame ones; the method was immunoSEQ multiplex PCR. The V and J calls and clone size were taken over from that table, and D and trimming were inferred from the DNA. There are over 200,000 clones in the sample; roughly 80% occur only once, and 4% to 5.5% lies in the top ten. Germline loops: CDR1 MNHEY, CDR2 SVGEGT. Trimming removed 2 bases at V and 1 base at J, with 11 bases between. The CDR3 sequence is 15 residues long. The chain links TRBV6-2 or TRBV6-3 to TRBJ1-1, with D possibly being TRBD1 (5 bases). Sequenced sample: peripheral blood. The clonotype comes from a human donor in a cohort sampled during active COVID-19. The CDR3 here is CASSYPSGPNTEAFF. CDR3 DNA: TGTGCCAGCAGTTACCCGTCAGGGCCGAACACTGAAGCTTTCTTT.